The sequence of this T cell receptor (beta chain) was determined in a study of CD8 T cells in Susac syndrome. The authors reverse transcribed about 0.5 to 1 ug RNA with random hexamers. An immunoSEQ multiplex PCR generated amplified TCR beta CDR3 products spanning 54 Vbeta and 13 Jbeta. MiXCR, applied by TCRdb to the immunoSEQ multiplex PCR reads, yields one record per CDR3 protein. This table holds more than 110,000 distinct CDR3 sequences, nearly 95% found once. TCR beta sequencing covered blood CD8+ and CD4+ T cells. Both CD4+ and CD8+ T cells were negatively isolated, and TEMRA cells underwent FACS enrichment. Germline V gives CDR1 DFQATT, CDR2 SNEGSKA (reference sequence). J was trimmed by 2 bases and V by 0 bases; bases with no gene match: 3. This CDR3 has 16 amino acids. In its sample, this clonotype was seen once.

This sequence originates from a human donor in good health. The genes are TRBV20-1 and TRBJ2-1; 11 bases are shared with TRBD2. The specimen sequenced was CD8+ T cells from PBMCs. CDR3 residues: CSARDLAGGTYNEQFF. The CDR3 nucleotides read TGCAGTGCTAGAGACCTAGCGGGAGGAACCTACAATGAGCAGTTCTTC.